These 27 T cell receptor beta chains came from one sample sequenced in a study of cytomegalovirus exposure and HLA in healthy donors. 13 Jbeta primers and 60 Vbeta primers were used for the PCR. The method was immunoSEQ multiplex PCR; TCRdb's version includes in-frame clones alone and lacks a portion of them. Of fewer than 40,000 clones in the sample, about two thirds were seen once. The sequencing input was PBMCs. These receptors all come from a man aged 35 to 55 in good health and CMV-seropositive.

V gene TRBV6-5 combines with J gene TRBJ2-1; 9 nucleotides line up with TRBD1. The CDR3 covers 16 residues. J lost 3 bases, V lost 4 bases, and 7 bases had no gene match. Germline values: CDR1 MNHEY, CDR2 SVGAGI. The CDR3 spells CASSFLPGQGYNEQFF. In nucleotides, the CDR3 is TGTGCCAGCAGTTTCCTACCGGGACAGGGCTACAATGAGCAGTTCTTC.

This CDR3 reads CASSQVRRRDNEQFF. CDR3 nucleotides: TGTGCCAGCAGCCAAGTCCGGCGCAGGGACAATGAGCAGTTCTTC. J is TRBJ2-1 and V is TRBV14, with D possibly being TRBD1 (5 bases). The CDR3 has 15 amino acids. Trimming shortened V by 1 base and J by 5 bases, and 12 bases separated the two germline ends. From germline, CDR1 is SGHDN and CDR2 FVKESK.

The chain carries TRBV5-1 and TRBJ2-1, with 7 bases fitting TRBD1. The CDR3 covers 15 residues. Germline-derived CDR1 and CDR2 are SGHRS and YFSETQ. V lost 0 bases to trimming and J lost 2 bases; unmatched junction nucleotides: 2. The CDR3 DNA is TGCGCCAGCAGCTTGGCGGGACAGACCTACAATGAGCAGTTCTTC. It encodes CASSLAGQTYNEQFF.

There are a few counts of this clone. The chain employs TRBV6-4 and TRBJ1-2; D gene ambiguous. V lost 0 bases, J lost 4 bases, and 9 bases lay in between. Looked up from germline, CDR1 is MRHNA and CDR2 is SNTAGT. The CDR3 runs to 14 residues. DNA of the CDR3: TGTGCCAGCAGTGACTCGGAAGAGGGCTATGGCTACACCTTC. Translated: CASSDSEEGYGYTF.

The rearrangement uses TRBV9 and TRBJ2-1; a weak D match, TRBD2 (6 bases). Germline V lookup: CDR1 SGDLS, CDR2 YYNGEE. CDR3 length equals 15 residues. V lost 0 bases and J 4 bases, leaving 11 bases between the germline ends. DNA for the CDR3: TGTGCCAGCAGCGTAGCCCTGGGGGGATACAATGAGCAGTTCTTC. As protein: CASSVALGGYNEQFF.

The CDR3 coding sequence is TGTGCCAGCAGCTTAGTCTTGGTGATGGGCAGATCAGGGTCACCCCTCCACTTT. Its translation: CASSLVLVMGRSGSPLHF. The chain links TRBV11-2 to TRBJ1-6; TRBD1 is a possible D gene (5 bases). Trimming cost V 1 base and J 10 bases, with 23 bases left between them. Per germline, CDR1 SGHAT and CDR2 FQNNGV. The CDR3 contains 18 residues. Filled out from reference TRBV11-2 and TRBJ1-6, the complete variable domain reads EAGVAQSPRYKIIEKRQSVAFWCNPISGHATLYWYQQILGQGPKLLIQFQNNGVVDDSQLPKDRFSAERLKGVDSTLKIQPAKLEDSAVYLCASSLVLVMGRSGSPLHFGNGTRLTVT.

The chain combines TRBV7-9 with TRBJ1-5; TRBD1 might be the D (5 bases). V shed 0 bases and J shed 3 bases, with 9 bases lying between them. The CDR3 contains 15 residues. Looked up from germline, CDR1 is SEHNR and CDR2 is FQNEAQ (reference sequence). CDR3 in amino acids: CASSLAGGTNQPQHF. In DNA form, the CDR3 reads TGTGCCAGCAGCTTAGCGGGGGGTACCAATCAGCCCCAGCATTTT.

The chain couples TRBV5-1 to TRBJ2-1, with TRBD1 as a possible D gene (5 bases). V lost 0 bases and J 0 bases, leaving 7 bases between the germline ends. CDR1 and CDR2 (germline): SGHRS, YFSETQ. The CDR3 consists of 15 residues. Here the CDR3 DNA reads TGCGCCAGCAGCTTGGAGGGGAACTCCTACAATGAGCAGTTCTTC. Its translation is CASSLEGNSYNEQFF.

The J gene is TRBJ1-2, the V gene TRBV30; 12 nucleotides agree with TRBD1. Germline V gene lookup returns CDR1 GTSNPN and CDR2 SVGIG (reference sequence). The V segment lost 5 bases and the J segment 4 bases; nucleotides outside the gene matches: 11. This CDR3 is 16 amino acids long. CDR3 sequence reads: CAWSNPGTGGAYGYTF. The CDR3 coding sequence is TGTGCCTGGTCAAATCCCGGGACAGGGGGCGCCTATGGCTACACCTTC.

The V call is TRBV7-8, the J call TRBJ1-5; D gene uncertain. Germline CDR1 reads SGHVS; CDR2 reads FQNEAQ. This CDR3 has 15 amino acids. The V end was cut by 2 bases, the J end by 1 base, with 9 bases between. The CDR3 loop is CASSLPVGSNQPQHF. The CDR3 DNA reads TGTGCCAGCAGCTTACCGGTCGGGAGCAATCAGCCCCAGCATTTT.

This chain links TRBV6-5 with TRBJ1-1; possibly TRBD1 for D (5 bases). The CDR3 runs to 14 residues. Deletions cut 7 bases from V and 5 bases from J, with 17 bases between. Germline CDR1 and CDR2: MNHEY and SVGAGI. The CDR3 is CASIPPRGGTEAFF. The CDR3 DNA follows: TGTGCCAGCATTCCCCCGCGGGGGGGGACTGAAGCTTTCTTT.

CDR3 sequence reads: CASSHGSSKGYF. The CDR3 bases are TGCGCCAGCAGTCACGGGTCCTCAAAGGGGTATTTT. The chain links TRBV10-1 to TRBJ1-3; possible D gene TRBD1, 5 bases. CDR1 is WNHNN and CDR2 is SYGVQD in the germline V gene (reference sequence). The CDR3 is made up of 12 amino acids. The ends were cut back, 5 bases at V and 16 bases at J, with 18 bases in the middle.

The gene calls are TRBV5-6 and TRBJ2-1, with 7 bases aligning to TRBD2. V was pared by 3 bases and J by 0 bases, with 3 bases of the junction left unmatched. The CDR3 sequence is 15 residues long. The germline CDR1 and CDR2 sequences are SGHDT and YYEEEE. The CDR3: CASSSTSASYNEQFF. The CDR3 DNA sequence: TGTGCCAGCAGCTCTACTAGCGCCTCCTACAATGAGCAGTTCTTC.

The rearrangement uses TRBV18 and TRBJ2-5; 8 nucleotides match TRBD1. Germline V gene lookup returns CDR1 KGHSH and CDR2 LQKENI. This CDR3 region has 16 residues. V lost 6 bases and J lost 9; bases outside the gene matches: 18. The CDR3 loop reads CASSPTVGTGRGAQYF. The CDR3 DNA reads TGTGCCAGCTCCCCGACGGTTGGGACAGGCCGTGGAGCCCAGTACTTC.

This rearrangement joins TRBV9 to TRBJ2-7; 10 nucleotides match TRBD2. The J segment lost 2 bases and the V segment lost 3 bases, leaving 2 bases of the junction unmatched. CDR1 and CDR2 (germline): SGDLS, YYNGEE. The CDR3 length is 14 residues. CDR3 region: CASSASGGAYEQYF. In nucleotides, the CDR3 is TGTGCCAGCAGCGCAAGCGGGGGGGCCTACGAGCAGTACTTC.

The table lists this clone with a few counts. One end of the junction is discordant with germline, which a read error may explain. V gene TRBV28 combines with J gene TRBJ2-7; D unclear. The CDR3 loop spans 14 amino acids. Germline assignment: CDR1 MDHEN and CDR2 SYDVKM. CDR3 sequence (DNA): TGTGCCAGCAGCTCTCAAGTCCTAGGCTACGGGCAGTACTTC. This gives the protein CASSSQVLGYGQYF.

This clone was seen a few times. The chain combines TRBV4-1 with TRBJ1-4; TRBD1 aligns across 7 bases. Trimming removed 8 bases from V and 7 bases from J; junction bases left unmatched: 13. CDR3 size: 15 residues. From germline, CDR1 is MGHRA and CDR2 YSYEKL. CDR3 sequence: CASSRIRGLIEKLFF. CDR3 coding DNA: TGCGCCAGCTCCAGGATCAGGGGGTTGATTGAAAAACTGTTTTTT.

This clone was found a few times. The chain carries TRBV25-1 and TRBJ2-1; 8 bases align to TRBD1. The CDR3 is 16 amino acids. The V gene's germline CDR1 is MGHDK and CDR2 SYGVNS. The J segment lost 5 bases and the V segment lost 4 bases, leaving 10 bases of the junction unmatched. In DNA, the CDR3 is TGTGCCAGCAGTGTCGATGACAGGGGATTTGACAATGAGCAGTTCTTC. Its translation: CASSVDDRGFDNEQFF.

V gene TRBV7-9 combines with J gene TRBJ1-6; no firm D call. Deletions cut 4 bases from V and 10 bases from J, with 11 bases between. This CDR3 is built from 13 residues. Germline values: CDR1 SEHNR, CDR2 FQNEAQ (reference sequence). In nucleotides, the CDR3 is TGTGCCAGCAGCTCCGCTTTGAGGTCACCCCTCCACTTT. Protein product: CASSSALRSPLHF.

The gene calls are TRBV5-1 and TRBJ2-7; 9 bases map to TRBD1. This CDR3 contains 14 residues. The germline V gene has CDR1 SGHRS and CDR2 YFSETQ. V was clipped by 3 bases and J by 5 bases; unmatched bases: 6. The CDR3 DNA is TGCGCCAGCAGCTCTACCGGACAGGGGAACGAGCAGTACTTC. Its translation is CASSSTGQGNEQYF. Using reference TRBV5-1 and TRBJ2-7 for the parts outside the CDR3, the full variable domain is KAGVTQTPRYLIKTRGQQVTLSCSPISGHRSVSWYQQTPGQGLQFLFEYFSETQRNKGNFPGRFSGRQFSNSRSEMNVSTLELGDSALYLCASSSTGQGNEQYFGPGTRLTVT.

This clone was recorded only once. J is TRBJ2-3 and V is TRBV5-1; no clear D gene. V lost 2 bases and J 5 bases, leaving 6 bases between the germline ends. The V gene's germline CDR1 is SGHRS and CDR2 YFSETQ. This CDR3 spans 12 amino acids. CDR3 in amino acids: CASSFGGDTQYF. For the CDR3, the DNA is TGCGCCAGCAGCTTCGGTGGAGATACGCAGTATTTT.

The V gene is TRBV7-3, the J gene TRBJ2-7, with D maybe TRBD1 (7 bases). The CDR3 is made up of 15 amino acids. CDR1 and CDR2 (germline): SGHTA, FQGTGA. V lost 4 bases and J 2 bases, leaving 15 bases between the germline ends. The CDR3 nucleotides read TGTGCCAGCAGCTGGGGGGCAGGGGGAGCCTACGAGCAGTACTTC. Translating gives CASSWGAGGAYEQYF.

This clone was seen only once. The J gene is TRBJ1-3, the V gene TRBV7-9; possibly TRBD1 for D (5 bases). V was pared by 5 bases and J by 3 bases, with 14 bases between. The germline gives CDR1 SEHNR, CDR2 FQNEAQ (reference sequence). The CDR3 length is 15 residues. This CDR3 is CASSPQGRVGNTIYF. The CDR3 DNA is TGTGCCAGCAGCCCCCAGGGCAGGGTTGGAAACACCATATATTTT.

This CDR3 reads CASSLSGRGRETQYF. In DNA form, the CDR3 reads TGTGCCAGCAGTTTATCGGGGCGGGGCCGGGAGACCCAGTACTTC. This chain connects TRBV27 to TRBJ2-5, with D possibly TRBD2 on 6 matching bases. The germline gives CDR1 MNHEY, CDR2 SMNVEV (reference sequence). Deletions cut 0 bases from V and 5 bases from J, with 13 bases between. The CDR3 spans 15 residues.

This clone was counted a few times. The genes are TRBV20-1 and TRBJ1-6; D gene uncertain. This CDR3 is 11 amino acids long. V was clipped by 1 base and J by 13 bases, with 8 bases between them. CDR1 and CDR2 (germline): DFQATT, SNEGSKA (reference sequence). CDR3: CSARAAGPLHF. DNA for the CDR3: TGCAGTGCTAGAGCCGCGGGGCCCCTCCACTTT.

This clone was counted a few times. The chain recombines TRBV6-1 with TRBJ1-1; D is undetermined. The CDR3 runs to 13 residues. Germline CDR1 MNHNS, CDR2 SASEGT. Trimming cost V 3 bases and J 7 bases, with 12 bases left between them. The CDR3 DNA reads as TGTGCCAGCAGTGATGGGTCGGGGTTTGAAGCTTTCTTT. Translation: CASSDGSGFEAFF.

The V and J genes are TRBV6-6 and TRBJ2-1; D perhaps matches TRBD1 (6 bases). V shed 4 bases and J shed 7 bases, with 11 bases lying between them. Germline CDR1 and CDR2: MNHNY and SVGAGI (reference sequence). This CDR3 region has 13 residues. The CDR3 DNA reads TGTGCCAGCAGTTCCCCAGGGGCGAATGAGCAGTTCTTC. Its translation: CASSSPGANEQFF.